This is a list of T cell receptor beta chains from one sample in a study of blood T cells in healthy people across ages. TCRdb redid the calling of the 5' RACE reads with MiXCR, one entry per CDR3 protein. The sample carries under 2,000,000 distinct CDR3 sequences, around 48% recorded once. The sequencing sample was made of blood. The source is a woman in her thirties or forties in good health. Both conserved end residues are part of each CDR3. A D gene is named only where the DNA matches it firmly. Only part of the rows carry a size: once, few, many, or a class if the clone is expanded.

size: -
D: TRBD1
V: TRBV2
J: TRBJ2-1
DNA: TGTGCCAGCCTGGGACAGGGGGTAGTCAATGAGCAGTTCTTC
CDR3: CASLGQGVVNEQFF

size: -
D: -
V: TRBV20-1
J: TRBJ1-1
DNA: TGCAGTGCTAGATCTCCAGAGGGCATGAACACTGAAGCTTTCTTT
CDR3: CSARSPEGMNTEAFF

size: -
D: -
V: TRBV27
J: TRBJ2-6
DNA: TGTGCCAGCAGCCCGAGCAGGGGGGATTCCTCTGGGGCCAACGTCCTGACTTTC
CDR3: CASSPSRGDSSGANVLTF

size: few
D: -
V: TRBV29-1
J: TRBJ2-3
DNA: TGCAGCGTAAACAGGGCGGGGGACGCTACGCAGTATTTT
CDR3: CSVNRAGDATQYF

size: -
D: -
V: TRBV4-3
J: TRBJ2-1
DNA: TGCGCCAGCAGCCAAGGTTGGGTGAGCTACGAATACAATGAGCAGTTCTTC
CDR3: CASSQGWVSYEYNEQFF

size: -
D: -
V: TRBV20-1
J: TRBJ2-5
DNA: TGCAGTCCGCTGGCGGGGCCCACTAGGACCCAGTACTTC
CDR3: CSPLAGPTRTQYF

size: few
D: TRBD1
V: TRBV6-5
J: TRBJ1-1
DNA: TGTGCCAGCAGTTACCGGACAGGACGCACTGAAGCTTTCTTT
CDR3: CASSYRTGRTEAFF

size: -
D: -
V: TRBV6-1
J: TRBJ2-3
DNA: TGTGCCAGCAGCAAAGCCGGGACACCCTCGGATACGCAGTATTTT
CDR3: CASSKAGTPSDTQYF

size: -
D: -
V: TRBV7-9
J: TRBJ2-3
DNA: TGTGCCAGCAGCTCCGGCGGTCGGGGCTGTAGCACAGATACGCAGTATTTT
CDR3: CASSSGGRGCSTDTQYF

size: -
D: TRBD1
V: TRBV12-3/TRBV12-4
J: TRBJ1-4
DNA: TGTGCCAGCAGAACGGCAGGGGGGAATGAAAAACTGTTTTTT
CDR3: CASRTAGGNEKLFF

size: -
D: TRBD1
V: TRBV12-3/TRBV12-4
J: TRBJ1-2
DNA: TGTGCCAGCAGTTTTTCAAAGTCAGGGGGTAACTATGGCTACACCTTC
CDR3: CASSFSKSGGNYGYTF

size: few
D: -
V: TRBV29-1
J: TRBJ1-4
DNA: TGCAGCGTTGCGGTAGCTAATGAAAAACTGTTTTTT
CDR3: CSVAVANEKLFF

size: few
D: -
V: TRBV29-1
J: TRBJ1-2
DNA: TGCAGCGTTGTGGACGGAGGATATGGCTACACCTTC
CDR3: CSVVDGGYGYTF

size: -
D: TRBD1
V: TRBV28
J: TRBJ1-2
DNA: TGTGCCAGCAGCTCAGTTTCAACAGGGGTTGGTGGTTACACCTTC
CDR3: CASSSVSTGVGGYTF

size: -
D: TRBD1
V: TRBV27
J: TRBJ1-2
DNA: TGTGCCAGCAGTCCCCCTGGGACAGGGAACCGCTACACCTTC
CDR3: CASSPPGTGNRYTF

size: -
D: TRBD1
V: TRBV20-1
J: TRBJ1-2
DNA: TGCAGTGCTAGACAGGGACAGGGGGTAGGCTACACCTTC
CDR3: CSARQGQGVGYTF

size: -
D: TRBD1
V: TRBV12-3/TRBV12-4
J: TRBJ2-7
DNA: TGTGCCAGCAGCCGAGGGACAGTACAAACCTACGAGCAGTACTTC
CDR3: CASSRGTVQTYEQYF

size: once
D: -
V: TRBV20-1
J: TRBJ1-1
DNA: TGCAGTGCTGATGGACAGCCTGAAGCTTTCTTT
CDR3: CSADGQPEAFF

size: few
D: -
V: TRBV4-1
J: TRBJ2-7
DNA: TGCGCCAGCAGCCAAGTAATACAGGGTCACTCCTCCTACGAGCAGTACTTC
CDR3: CASSQVIQGHSSYEQYF

size: -
D: TRBD1
V: TRBV7-2
J: TRBJ1-5
DNA: TGTGCCAGCAGCGCGGGACAGGGGTTCAATCAGCCCCAGCATTTT
CDR3: CASSAGQGFNQPQHF

size: few
D: TRBD1
V: TRBV29-1
J: TRBJ2-5
DNA: TGCAGCGTTGAAAAGACAGGGTTGGGGGAGACCCAGTACTTC
CDR3: CSVEKTGLGETQYF

size: -
D: -
V: TRBV7-9
J: TRBJ1-6
DNA: TGTGCCAGCAGTACCGAGAATTCACCCCTCCACTTT
CDR3: CASSTENSPLHF

size: few
D: -
V: TRBV7-9
J: TRBJ2-1
DNA: TGTGCCAGCAGCCGCGAGGGGAAATCCTACAATGAGCAGTTCTTC
CDR3: CASSREGKSYNEQFF

size: -
D: -
V: TRBV29-1
J: TRBJ2-4
DNA: TGCGGCGTTGAAGAAACGAATACGCGTTTGTACTTC
CDR3: CGVEETNTRLYF

size: -
D: TRBD1
V: TRBV7-9
J: TRBJ1-2
DNA: TGTGCCAGCAGCGACACAGGGGGCCTTCACTACACCTTC
CDR3: CASSDTGGLHYTF

size: -
D: TRBD2
V: TRBV6-2/TRBV6-3
J: TRBJ2-7
DNA: TGTGCCAGCAGTTGGACTAGCAGTCCCTACGAGCAGTACTTC
CDR3: CASSWTSSPYEQYF

size: -
D: TRBD2
V: TRBV20-1
J: TRBJ2-1
DNA: TGCAGTGCGCCCCAAGTGCGGCTAGCGGGGCTCTACAATGAGCAGTTCTTC
CDR3: CSAPQVRLAGLYNEQFF

size: few
D: TRBD2
V: TRBV6-6
J: TRBJ2-3
DNA: TGTGCCAGCAGTTACATGGGGCGGGGGGGCAGCACAGATACGCAGTATTTT
CDR3: CASSYMGRGGSTDTQYF

size: -
D: -
V: TRBV20-1
J: TRBJ1-2
DNA: TGCAGTGCTAGAGCTTACTACACCTTC
CDR3: CSARAYYTF

size: few
D: -
V: TRBV6-2/TRBV6-3
J: TRBJ1-1
DNA: TGTGCCAGTCTGGACGCCATGAACACTGAAGCTTTCTTT
CDR3: CASLDAMNTEAFF

size: -
D: TRBD2
V: TRBV11-2
J: TRBJ2-1
DNA: TGTGCCAGCAGCCGTACGGGGACTAGCGGGGGGGTTGCAAAGTCCTACAATGAGCAGTTCTTC
CDR3: CASSRTGTSGGVAKSYNEQFF

size: -
D: -
V: TRBV28
J: TRBJ1-2
DNA: TGTGCCAGCAGTTTATCCTCTGGCCGGCTTAACTATGGCTACACCTTC
CDR3: CASSLSSGRLNYGYTF

size: -
D: TRBD1
V: TRBV4-2
J: TRBJ2-7
DNA: TGTGCCAGCAGCCAAGATTCCCGGGACAGGTCCTACGAGCAGTACTTC
CDR3: CASSQDSRDRSYEQYF

size: few
D: -
V: TRBV10-3
J: TRBJ2-3
DNA: TGTGCCATCAGTGGGGGCTCTCACACAGATACGCAGTATTTT
CDR3: CAISGGSHTDTQYF

size: -
D: -
V: TRBV28
J: TRBJ2-5
DNA: TGTGCCAGCACCACCCTTCGAACAGGAAAACAAGAGACCCAGTACTTC
CDR3: CASTTLRTGKQETQYF

size: -
D: -
V: TRBV3-1
J: TRBJ2-7
DNA: TGTGCCAGCAGCCGAGCTGCCTCGACGGCCTACGAGCAGTACTTC
CDR3: CASSRAASTAYEQYF

size: -
D: TRBD2
V: TRBV4-3
J: TRBJ2-7
DNA: TGCGCCAGCAGCCAAAGGGTTCTTAGCGGGGGGGCCCCAGAGATCCAGTACTTC
CDR3: CASSQRVLSGGAPEIQYF

size: once
D: -
V: TRBV6-5
J: TRBJ1-2
DNA: TGTGCCAGCAGTTACCAGGGCCCTAACTATGGCTACACCTTC
CDR3: CASSYQGPNYGYTF

size: -
D: TRBD2
V: TRBV5-1
J: TRBJ2-3
DNA: TGCGCCAGCAGCTTGGGGGGTGCTAGCGGAGATACGCAGTATTTT
CDR3: CASSLGGASGDTQYF

size: -
D: TRBD1
V: TRBV4-1
J: TRBJ2-6
DNA: TGCGCCAGCAGCCAACAGGGGGCCTCTGGGGCCAACGTCCTGACTTTC
CDR3: CASSQQGASGANVLTF

size: -
D: TRBD2
V: TRBV6-2/TRBV6-3
J: TRBJ2-1
DNA: TGTGCCAGCAGCTCGGGACTAGCGGGGGGGCCGAGGTTGAATGAGCAGTTCTTC
CDR3: CASSSGLAGGPRLNEQFF

size: -
D: TRBD2
V: TRBV27
J: TRBJ2-4
DNA: TGTGCCACAGCGGAAGCGGGAGGGGACATTCAGTACTTC
CDR3: CATAEAGGDIQYF

size: -
D: TRBD1
V: TRBV7-2
J: TRBJ2-4
DNA: TGTGCCAGCAGCCCAGGGGGTGAAGGGGATGAGCAGTACTTC
CDR3: CASSPGGEGDEQYF

size: -
D: -
V: TRBV4-3
J: TRBJ2-5
DNA: TGCGCCAGCAGCCGAACAAGCATATTAGGAGTCGAGACCCAGTACTTC
CDR3: CASSRTSILGVETQYF

size: -
D: -
V: TRBV25-1
J: TRBJ2-2
DNA: TGTGCCAGCAGTGAATGGAGCGGGGAGCTGTTTTTT
CDR3: CASSEWSGELFF

size: few
D: TRBD2
V: TRBV6-2/TRBV6-3
J: TRBJ2-3
DNA: TGTGCCAGCAGCCTTGGGACTAGCGGGGGGATAAGCACAGATACGCAGTATTTT
CDR3: CASSLGTSGGISTDTQYF

size: few
D: TRBD2
V: TRBV13
J: TRBJ2-3
DNA: TGTGCCAGCGGACTAGCGTCCCTCACAGATACGCAGTATTTT
CDR3: CASGLASLTDTQYF

size: few
D: TRBD2
V: TRBV29-1
J: TRBJ2-1
DNA: TGCACCACCTCCGGGCTAGCGGGAGTAAATGAGCAGTTCTTC
CDR3: CTTSGLAGVNEQFF